This T cell receptor beta chain was observed in a study of T cells in localized non-small cell lung cancer. CDR1 MNHNS and CDR2 SASEGT come from the germline V gene. The CDR3 has 14 residues. Trimming removed 4 bases at V and 3 bases at J, with 11 bases between. The table came from immunoSEQ multiplex PCR; TCRdb's copy has only in-frame clones and leaves some out. This repertoire shows about 24,000 clones, around 89% found once; its top ten account for 6.1%. The V and J genes are TRBV6-1 and TRBJ2-3; the D is unclear. This specimen was PBMCs, taken before any cancer treatment. The origin of this receptor is a man between 40 and 70 years old with stage II lung adenocarcinoma. CDR3 amino acids: CASSVPTHTDTQYF. DNA of the CDR3: TGTGCCAGCAGTGTTCCGACCCATACAGATACGCAGTATTTT.